Listed below are T cell receptor beta chains from one sample, sequenced in a study of cytomegalovirus exposure and HLA in healthy donors. Generated by immunoSEQ multiplex PCR, the TCRdb table keeps only in-frame clones and is missing some. The sample carries some 190,000 clones, 82% recorded once. The specimen was PBMCs. These receptors originate from a man between 35 and 55 years old in good health and CMV-seronegative. Each CDR3 is given with its conserved first and last residue. The D gene is left open where the match is weak.

v_call,j_call,d_call,cdr3_aa,cdr3_nt
TRBV6-1,TRBJ2-1,.,CASRLAPQPTGEQFF,TGTGCCAGCCGTCTAGCGCCTCAACCAACAGGAGAGCAGTTCTTC
TRBV18,TRBJ1-3,TRBD1,CASSPGTGGSGNTIYF,TGTGCCAGCTCACCCGGGACAGGAGGATCTGGAAACACCATATATTTT
TRBV19,TRBJ2-5,.,CASSRLPTGRQETQYF,TGTGCCAGTAGTCGGCTCCCCACAGGTCGCCAAGAGACCCAGTACTTC
TRBV6-5,TRBJ1-5,.,CASRSATGINQPQHF,TGTGCCAGCAGGTCCGCGACAGGAATAAATCAGCCCCAGCATTTT
TRBV18,TRBJ2-5,TRBD1,CASSQTDRGRETQYF,TGTGCCAGCTCACAGACTGACAGGGGACGAGAGACCCAGTACTTC
TRBV6-5,TRBJ1-5,.,CASSQGNQPQHF,TGTGCCAGCAGCCAGGGTAATCAGCCCCAGCATTTT
TRBV19,TRBJ1-2,.,CASTADRGYGYTF,TGTGCCAGTACAGCGGACAGAGGCTATGGCTACACCTTC
TRBV15,TRBJ1-5,TRBD1,CATSRLTGMPPQHF,TGTGCCACCAGCAGGTTGACAGGGATGCCGCCCCAGCATTTT
TRBV4-1,TRBJ1-2,TRBD1,CASSQFPTGTEANYGYTF,TGCGCCAGCAGCCAATTTCCTACCGGGACAGAGGCTAACTATGGCTACACCTTC
TRBV11-3,TRBJ2-7,.,CASSQNKLVSYEQYF,TGTGCCAGCAGCCAGAATAAACTAGTCTCCTACGAGCAGTACTTC
TRBV10-3,TRBJ1-2,.,CAISEGDTYGYTF,TGTGCCATCAGTGAGGGGGACACCTATGGCTACACCTTC
TRBV28,TRBJ1-3,.,CASALQGGNTIYF,TGTGCCAGCGCACTTCAGGGGGGAAACACCATATATTTT
TRBV6-5,TRBJ1-5,.,CATQREAANQPQHF,TGTGCCACCCAACGGGAGGCTGCAAATCAGCCCCAGCATTTT
TRBV27,TRBJ2-6,.,CASSLARGANVLTF,TGTGCCAGCAGTTTAGCGAGGGGGGCCAACGTCCTGACTTTC